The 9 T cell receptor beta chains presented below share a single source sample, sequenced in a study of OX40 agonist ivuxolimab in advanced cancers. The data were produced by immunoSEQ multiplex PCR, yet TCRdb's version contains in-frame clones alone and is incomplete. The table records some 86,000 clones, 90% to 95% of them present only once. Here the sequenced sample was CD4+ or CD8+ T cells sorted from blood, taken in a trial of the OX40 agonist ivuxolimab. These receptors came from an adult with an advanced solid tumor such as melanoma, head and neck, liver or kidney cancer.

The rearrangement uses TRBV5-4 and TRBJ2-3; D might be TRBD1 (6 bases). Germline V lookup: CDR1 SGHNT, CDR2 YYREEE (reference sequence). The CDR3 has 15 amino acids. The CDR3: CASTPGQRERDTQYF. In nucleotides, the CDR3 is TGTGCGTCGACGCCCGGACAGAGGGAAAGGGATACGCAGTATTTT. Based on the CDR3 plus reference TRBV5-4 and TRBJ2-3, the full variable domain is ETGVTQSPTHLIKTRGQQVTLRCSSQSGHNTVSWYQQALGQGPQFIFQYYREEENGRGNFPPRFSGLQFPNYSSELNVNALELDDSALYLCASTPGQRERDTQYFGPGTRLTVL.

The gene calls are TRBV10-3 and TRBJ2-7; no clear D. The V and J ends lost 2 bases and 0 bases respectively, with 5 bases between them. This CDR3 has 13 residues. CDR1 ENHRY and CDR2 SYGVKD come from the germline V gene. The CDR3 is CAISEESSYEQYF. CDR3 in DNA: TGTGCCATCAGTGAGGAGAGCTCCTACGAGCAGTACTTC.

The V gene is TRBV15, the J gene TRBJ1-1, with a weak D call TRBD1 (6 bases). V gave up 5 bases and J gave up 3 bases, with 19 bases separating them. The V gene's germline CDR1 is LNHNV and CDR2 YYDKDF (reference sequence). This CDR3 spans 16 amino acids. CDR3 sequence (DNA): TGTGCCACCAGCGAGGAGAAGGGGGGCGCGGACACTGAAGCTTTCTTT. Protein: CATSEEKGGADTEAFF.

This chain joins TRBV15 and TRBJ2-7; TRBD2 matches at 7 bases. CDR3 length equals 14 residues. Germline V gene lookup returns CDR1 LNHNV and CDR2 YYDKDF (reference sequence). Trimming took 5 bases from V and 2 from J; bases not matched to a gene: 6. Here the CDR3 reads CATSPGRGPYEQYF. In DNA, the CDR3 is TGTGCCACCAGCCCGGGGAGGGGTCCCTACGAGCAGTACTTC.

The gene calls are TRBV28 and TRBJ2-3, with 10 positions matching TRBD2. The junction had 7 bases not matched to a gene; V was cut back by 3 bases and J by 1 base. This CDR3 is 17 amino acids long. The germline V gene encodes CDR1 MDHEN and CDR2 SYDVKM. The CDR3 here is CASSFPGTSVGTDTQYF. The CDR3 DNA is TGTGCCAGCAGTTTTCCCGGGACTAGCGTGGGCACAGATACGCAGTATTTT.

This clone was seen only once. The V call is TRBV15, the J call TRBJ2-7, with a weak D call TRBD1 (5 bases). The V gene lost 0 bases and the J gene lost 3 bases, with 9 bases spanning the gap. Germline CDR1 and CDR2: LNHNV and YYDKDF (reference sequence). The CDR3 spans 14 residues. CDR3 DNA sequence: TGTGCCACCAGCAGAGATGTGGGGCACTACGAGCAGTACTTC. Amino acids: CATSRDVGHYEQYF.

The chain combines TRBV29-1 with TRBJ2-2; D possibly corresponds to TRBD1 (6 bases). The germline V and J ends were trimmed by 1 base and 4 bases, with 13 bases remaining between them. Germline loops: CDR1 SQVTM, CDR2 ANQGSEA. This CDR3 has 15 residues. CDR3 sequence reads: CSVEAGVPSTGELFF. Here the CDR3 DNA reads TGCAGCGTTGAAGCAGGGGTCCCCTCCACCGGGGAGCTGTTTTTT.

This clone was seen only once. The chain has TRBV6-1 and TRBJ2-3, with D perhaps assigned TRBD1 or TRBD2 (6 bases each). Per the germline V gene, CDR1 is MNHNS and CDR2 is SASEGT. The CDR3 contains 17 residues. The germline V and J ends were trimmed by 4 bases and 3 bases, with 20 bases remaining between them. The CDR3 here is CASSVHTGGQFTDTQYF. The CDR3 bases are TGTGCCAGCAGTGTCCACACTGGGGGGCAGTTTACAGATACGCAGTATTTT.

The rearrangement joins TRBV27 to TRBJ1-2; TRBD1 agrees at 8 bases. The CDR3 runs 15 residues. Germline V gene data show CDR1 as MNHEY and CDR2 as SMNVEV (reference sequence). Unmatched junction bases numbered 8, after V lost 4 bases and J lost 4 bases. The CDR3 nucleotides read TGTGCCAGCAGTTCGCTTTTGGGACAGGTCTATGGCTACACCTTC. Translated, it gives CASSSLLGQVYGYTF.